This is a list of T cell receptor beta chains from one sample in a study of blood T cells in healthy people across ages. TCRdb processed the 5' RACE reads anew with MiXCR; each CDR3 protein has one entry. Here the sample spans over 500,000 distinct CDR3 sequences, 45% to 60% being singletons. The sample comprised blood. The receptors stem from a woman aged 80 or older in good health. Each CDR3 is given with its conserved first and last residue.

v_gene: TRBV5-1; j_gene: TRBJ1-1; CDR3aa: CASSSLRGADTEAFF
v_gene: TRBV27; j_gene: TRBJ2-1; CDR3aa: CASSTGLPFGAEQFF
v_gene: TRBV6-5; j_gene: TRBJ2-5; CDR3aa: CASSRSGGASIETQYF
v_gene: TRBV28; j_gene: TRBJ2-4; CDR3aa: CASSLPDRENIQYF
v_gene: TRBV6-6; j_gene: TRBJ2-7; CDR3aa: CASSYSRLSNNEQYF
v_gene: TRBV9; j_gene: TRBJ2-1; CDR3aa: CASSLSGDPYEQFF
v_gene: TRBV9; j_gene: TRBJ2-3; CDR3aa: CASSVLSGTARTDTQYF
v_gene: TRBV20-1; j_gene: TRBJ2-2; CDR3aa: CSARARKLDRLNTGELFF
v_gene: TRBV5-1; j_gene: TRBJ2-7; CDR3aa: CASSFSTSADEQYF
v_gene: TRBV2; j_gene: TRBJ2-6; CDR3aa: CASRTDRALSGANVLTF
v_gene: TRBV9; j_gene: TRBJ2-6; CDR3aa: CASSTYWGVGGANVLTF
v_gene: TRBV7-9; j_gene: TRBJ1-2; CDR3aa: CASSLTGQRRHYGYTF